A few counts support the clone carrying this T cell receptor (beta chain). Its target is not known. The germline V gene encodes CDR1 SGHDT and CDR2 YYEEEE. CDR3 size: 15 residues. Trimming pared 3 bases from V and 1 base from J, leaving 13 bases between. The data derive from a study of beta chain features in type 1 diabetes. General study results and limits: Moderate but significant shortening of TCRB CDR3s was recorded in all four CD4+ subsets from Type 1 diabetes patients.

The isolated RNA, all of it, was reverse transcribed, so expressed TCRB transcripts were what got sequenced. Clones were sequenced by immunoSEQ multiplex PCR, and TCRdb holds only the in-frame ones, with some missing. The sample comprises 600,000 to 700,000 clones, roughly 12% of which are singletons, and more than 0.09% rests with the top ten. The sequence was collected from a young man with type 1 diabetes. The genes are TRBV5-6 and TRBJ1-1, with D unresolved. The material sequenced was naive CD4+ T cells from blood. CDR3 residues: CASSSTGTANTEAFF. The CDR3 DNA is TGTGCCAGCAGCTCCACGGGCACAGCGAACACTGAAGCTTTCTTT.